Presented here are 9 T cell receptor beta chains from one specimen sequenced in a study of CD8 T cells in Susac syndrome. RNA in amounts of roughly 0.5 to 1 ug was reverse transcribed with random hexamers. TCRdb re-called the immunoSEQ multiplex PCR reads through MiXCR, storing one row per CDR3 protein. The data contain roughly 180,000 distinct CDR3 sequences, roughly 95% of them seen just once; the ten biggest clones take up about 0.1%. Sequenced: CD4+ T cells from PBMCs. The receptors come from a human donor in good health.

The V call is TRBV4-3, the J call TRBJ2-7; 11 bases are shared with TRBD2. Trimming took 3 bases from V and 0 from J; bases not matched to a gene: 7. The CDR3 runs 17 residues. Germline-derived CDR1 and CDR2 are LGHNA and YSLEER. The CDR3 coding sequence is TGCGCCAGCAGCCAGTTAGCGGGAGGGCCCCACTCCTACGAGCAGTACTTC. This encodes CASSQLAGGPHSYEQYF.

The rearrangement joins TRBV11-2 to TRBJ2-3; no definite D call. Trimming left V 4 bases short and J 6 bases short, with 11 bases between. This CDR3 has 13 amino acids. CDR1 SGHAT and CDR2 FQNNGV come from the germline V gene. CDR3 nucleotides: TGTGCCAGCAGCTCTCGACTTGTGGATACGCAGTATTTT. Translation gives CASSSRLVDTQYF.

The V gene is TRBV30, the J gene TRBJ2-3; D not certain. The CDR3 runs 14 residues. Germline V gene data show CDR1 as GTSNPN and CDR2 as SVGIG (reference sequence). Trimming cost V 0 bases and J 0 bases, with 7 bases left between them. CDR3 protein: CAWSVFGSTDTQYF. The CDR3 DNA reads TGTGCCTGGAGTGTGTTCGGAAGCACAGATACGCAGTATTTT.

In its sample, this clonotype was seen once. This rearrangement joins TRBV27 to TRBJ1-5, with TRBD1 matching over 7 bases. The CDR3 runs to 14 residues. CDR1 is MNHEY, CDR2 SMNVEV, per germline (reference sequence). V dropped 6 bases and J dropped 2; count of bases not matched to a gene: 4. DNA for the CDR3: TGTGCCAGCAGGGGACAGAGTGGCAATCAGCCCCAGCATTTT. Translated: CASRGQSGNQPQHF.

The gene calls are TRBV7-8 and TRBJ2-1, with D maybe TRBD2 (6 bases). CDR1 and CDR2 (germline): SGHVS, FQNEAQ. The germline V and J ends were trimmed by 5 bases and 1 base, with 12 bases remaining between them. The CDR3 spans 15 residues. This chain's CDR3 is CASSHYSGSYNEQFF. CDR3 sequence (DNA): TGTGCCAGCAGCCACTATAGCGGATCCTACAATGAGCAGTTCTTC.

V and J are TRBV5-6 and TRBJ2-1, with 11 nucleotides matching TRBD1. V lost 2 bases to trimming and J lost 15 bases; unmatched junction nucleotides: 10. The CDR3 has 14 amino acids. Germline values: CDR1 SGHDT, CDR2 YYEEEE. The CDR3 sequence is CASSFLWGQGESFF. The DNA of the CDR3 is TGTGCCAGCAGCTTCCTTTGGGGACAGGGGGAATCGTTCTTC.

This chain joins TRBV29-1 and TRBJ2-7; 7 positions match TRBD1. CDR1 SQVTM and CDR2 ANQGSEA come from the germline V gene. The CDR3 length is 15 residues. The V and J ends lost 1 base and 0 bases, in that order; junction bases with no gene match: 6. The CDR3 sequence: CSVEGEGGPSYEQYF. As DNA, the CDR3 is TGCAGCGTTGAAGGGGAAGGGGGCCCCTCCTACGAGCAGTACTTC.

The chain links TRBV7-3 to TRBJ2-1; 7 nucleotides agree with TRBD1. Looked up from germline, CDR1 is SGHTA and CDR2 is FQGTGA. The CDR3 loop spans 15 amino acids. Losses at the gene ends were 5 bases for V and 2 bases for J; bases not matched to a gene: 6. DNA for the CDR3: TGTGCCAGCAGCCCTGGGACAGCCACCTACAATGAGCAGTTCTTC. This gives the protein CASSPGTATYNEQFF.

The rearrangement uses TRBV29-1 and TRBJ2-1; 9 positions agree with TRBD1. V lost 6 bases, J lost 3 bases, and 3 bases stayed unmatched. The CDR3 runs to 13 residues. The germline gives CDR1 SQVTM, CDR2 ANQGSEA. DNA for the CDR3: TGCAGCGTCTCGACAGGGGGCTACAATGAGCAGTTCTTC. The encoded protein is CSVSTGGYNEQFF.